These T cell receptor beta chains were read from a single sample in a study of PD-1 blockade in mismatch repair-deficient tumors. The repertoire was sequenced with immunoSEQ multiplex PCR; TCRdb's copy has only in-frame clones and lacks some. The sample holds over 800 clones, just under 80% seen once. The input for sequencing was primary tumor tissue, taken from a patient treated with pembrolizumab. Receptors originate from an adult with mismatch repair-deficient cancer. CDR3s include the opening cysteine and the closing phenylalanine or tryptophan. The D gene is left open where the match is weak. Size is stated for part of the rows, as once, few or many counts, or as a class when the clone is expanded.

NA	TRBV5-5	TRBJ2-7	17	NA	TGTGCCAGCAGCTTGGCCTTTGCCAAACTAGACGGCTACGAGCAGTACTTC	CASSLAFAKLDGYEQYF
NA	TRBV4-1	TRBJ2-7	15	NA	TGCGCCAGCAGCCAAGATTTCAGACAATCCTACGAGCAGTACTTC	CASSQDFRQSYEQYF
TRBD2	TRBV5-6	TRBJ2-7	15	NA	TGTGCCAGCAGCTCCCTACTAGCGGGGACCTACGAGCAGTACTTC	CASSSLLAGTYEQYF
NA	TRBV30	TRBJ1-1	14	NA	TGTGCCTGGAGTCCCTTCCCTCGTCAGACTGAAGCTTTTTTT	CAWSPFPRQTEAFF
NA	TRBV5-6	TRBJ2-5	16	NA	TGTGCCAGCAGCTTGGCCGGGGGCGTGCTCCAAGAGACCCAGTACTTC	CASSLAGGVLQETQYF
NA	TRBV6-1	TRBJ1-1	15	NA	TGTGCCAGCAGCCCGGGACCCACGTCCTTCACTGAAGCTTTCTTT	CASSPGPTSFTEAFF
NA	TRBV10-1	TRBJ1-4	14	NA	TGCGCCAGCAGTGACGGGGGTAGTAATGAAAAACTGTTTTTT	CASSDGGSNEKLFF
NA	TRBV9	TRBJ1-5	15	once	TGTGCCAGCAGCCCTACCGAGTTGTGGACTCAGCCCCAGCATTTT	CASSPTELWTQPQHF
NA	TRBV7-7	TRBJ2-5	13	NA	TGTGCTAGCAGCTTGAGGGCCGGTCTGACCCAGTACTTC	CASSLRAGLTQYF
NA	TRBV10-3	TRBJ2-5	12	NA	TGTGCCATCGCGGAGTACCAAGAGACCCAGTACTTC	CAIAEYQETQYF
NA	TRBV30	TRBJ1-5	14	once	TGTGCCTGGGCGTCGAGGGGGAGCAATCAGCCCCAGCATTTT	CAWASRGSNQPQHF
NA	TRBV11-2	TRBJ1-1	14	few	TGTGCCAGCAGCTTAGTCACAGGCCCCACTGAAGCTTTCTTT	CASSLVTGPTEAFF
NA	TRBV5-1	TRBJ1-4	15	once	TGCGCCAGCAGCCTAAGCCGTGGGGCTTGGGAAAAACTGTTTTTT	CASSLSRGAWEKLFF
NA	TRBV6-4	TRBJ2-1	15	once	TGTGCCAGCAGTAGGACGGCAGGCTCCTACAATGAGCAGTTCTTC	CASSRTAGSYNEQFF
TRBD1	TRBV18	TRBJ2-7	16	NA	TGTGCCAGCTCACCCAACCTCAACCGGGACAGGGCAGTGCAGTACTTC	CASSPNLNRDRAVQYF
NA	TRBV6-1	TRBJ2-1	14	NA	TGTGCCAGCAGGCGACCTGGCCCCTACAATGAGCAGTTCTTC	CASRRPGPYNEQFF
TRBD2	TRBV7-9	TRBJ2-5	16	NA	TGTGCCAGCAGTACGGGACTAGCGAAAAAACAAGAGACCCAGTACTTC	CASSTGLAKKQETQYF
NA	TRBV9	TRBJ2-7	14	NA	TGTGCCAGCAGCGTAGAGGAGTTGTCCTACGAGCAGTACTTC	CASSVEELSYEQYF
NA	TRBV6-5	TRBJ1-5	14	NA	TGTGCCAGCAGTCCTTCAAGCCGCCGATGGCCCCAGCATTTT	CASSPSSRRWPQHF
TRBD1	TRBV5-6	TRBJ1-2	18	NA	TGTGCCAGCAGCGTAGACTCGGACAGGGGGCTATTGGACTATGGCTACACCTTC	CASSVDSDRGLLDYGYTF
TRBD2	TRBV4-1	TRBJ2-1	16	NA	TGCGCCAGCAGCCAAGATTTAGCGGGAGTATTCAATGAGCAGTTCTTC	CASSQDLAGVFNEQFF
TRBD2	TRBV5-4	TRBJ2-3	17	NA	TGTGCCAGCAGCTTGGTGGGGATTAGCGGGAGGACAGATACGCAGTATTTT	CASSLVGISGRTDTQYF
NA	TRBV28	TRBJ2-5	15	NA	TGTGCCAGCAGTAGCCCCATTGGCGGGAAAGAGACCCAGTACTTC	CASSSPIGGKETQYF
NA	TRBV5-1	TRBJ2-7	13	NA	TGCGCCAGCAGCATGGGACAATACTACGAGCAGTACTTC	CASSMGQYYEQYF
NA	TRBV4-1	TRBJ2-5	14	NA	TGCGCCAGCAGCCAAGTGGGCAGGGAAGAGACCCAGTACTTC	CASSQVGREETQYF
NA	TRBV5-1	TRBJ2-3	12	few	TGCGCCAGCAGCTTGGACAAAGATACGCAGTATTTT	CASSLDKDTQYF
NA	TRBV2	TRBJ2-7	15	once	TGTGCCAGCAGTGAAGGGGGACATCCTTCCTACGAGCAGTACTTC	CASSEGGHPSYEQYF
NA	TRBV6-1	TRBJ2-5	13	NA	TGTGCCAGCAGTGTGGGTTACCAAGAGACCCAGTACTTC	CASSVGYQETQYF
NA	TRBV2	TRBJ1-5	14	NA	TGTGCCAGCTTATCCGGAACACACAATCAGCCCCAGCATTTT	CASLSGTHNQPQHF
NA	TRBV11-2	TRBJ1-1	13	once	TGTGCCAGCAGCTTAGGACGGAACACTGAAGCTTTCTTT	CASSLGRNTEAFF
NA	TRBV5-4	TRBJ2-2	13	NA	TGTGCCAGCAGCTTGGATCCTCCCGGGGAGCTGTTTTTT	CASSLDPPGELFF
TRBD1	TRBV9	TRBJ2-1	14	NA	TGTGCCAGCAGCGTGGACAGGTCTCGCAATGAGCAGTTCTTC	CASSVDRSRNEQFF
NA	TRBV4-2	TRBJ2-1	13	NA	TGTGCCAGCAGCCAAGATAGGATCAATGAGCAGTTCTTC	CASSQDRINEQFF
NA	TRBV6-6	TRBJ1-2	14	NA	TGTGCCAGCAGCCGCCGGGGGGGGGTTTATGGCTACACCTTC	CASSRRGGVYGYTF
NA	TRBV19	TRBJ2-6	15	few	TGTGCCAGTAGTGAATCACAAAGTCGGGCCAACGTCCTGACTTTC	CASSESQSRANVLTF
TRBD1	TRBV5-1	TRBJ2-2	14	NA	TGCGCCAGCAGCGATGACAGGGTTACCGGGGAGCTGTTTTTT	CASSDDRVTGELFF
TRBD2	TRBV2	TRBJ2-7	15	NA	TGTGCCAGCAGTGAGACTAGCGGGAGCGGGTACGAGCAGTACTTC	CASSETSGSGYEQYF
NA	TRBV6-5	TRBJ1-4	15	NA	TGTGCCAGCAGTTCACGACAAACCTCTAATGAAAAACTGTTTTTT	CASSSRQTSNEKLFF
NA	TRBV5-6	TRBJ1-1	17	NA	TGTGCCAGCAGCTTGCGTCCGGGACAAGGAAGGGGCACTGAAGCTTTCTTT	CASSLRPGQGRGTEAFF